The entry that follows covers one T cell receptor (beta chain) sequence. Germline loops: CDR1 SGHTA, CDR2 FQGTGA. CDR3 size: 15 residues. Trimming left V 1 base short and J 0 bases short, with 9 bases between. From the RT-PCR reads, TCRdb called clonotypes with MiXCR, one entry per CDR3 protein. The sample lists about 700,000 distinct CDR3 sequences; 13% to 15% were seen once. Specimen: memory CD4+ T cells from blood. The chain is built from TRBV7-3 and TRBJ1-2; D is undetermined. This sequence originates from a female donor in good health, serving as a healthy control. This chain's CDR3 is CASSLSHQTNYGYTF. In nucleotides, the CDR3 is TGTGCCAGCAGCTTAAGTCATCAAACTAACTATGGCTACACCTTC.